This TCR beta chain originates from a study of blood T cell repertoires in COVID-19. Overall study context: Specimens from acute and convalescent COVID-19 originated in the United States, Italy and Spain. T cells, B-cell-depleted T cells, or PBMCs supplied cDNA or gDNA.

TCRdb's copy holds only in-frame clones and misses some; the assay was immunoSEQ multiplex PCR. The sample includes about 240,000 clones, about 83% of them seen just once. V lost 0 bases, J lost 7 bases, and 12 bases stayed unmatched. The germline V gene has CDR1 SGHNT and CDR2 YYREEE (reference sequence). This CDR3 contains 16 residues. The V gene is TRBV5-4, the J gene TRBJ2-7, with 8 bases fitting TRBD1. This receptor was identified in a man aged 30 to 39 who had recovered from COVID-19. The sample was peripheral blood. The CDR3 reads CASSLARGGQGGEQYF. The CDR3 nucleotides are TGTGCCAGCAGCTTGGCCAGGGGCGGACAGGGTGGGGAGCAGTACTTC.